This is a list of T cell receptor beta chains from one sample in a study of T cells in Graves' hyperthyroidism and ophthalmopathy. A single record per CDR3 protein comes from TCRdb applying MiXCR to the multiplex PCR reads. Among 40,000 or so distinct CDR3 sequences listed, less than 50% were seen once. The sequenced material came from blood. These receptor sequences come from a woman aged 45 to 65 with Graves' hyperthyroidism that later progressed to Graves' ophthalmopathy. The CDR3 runs from the conserved cysteine through the conserved F or W. D genes are given only for firm matches. The size field is filled for only some rows; it gives once, few, many or a size class.

J gene	clone size	V gene	D gene	CDR3 length	CDR3 DNA	CDR3 protein
TRBJ2-2	many	TRBV12-3/TRBV12-4	TRBD2	15	TGTGCCAGCAGTGGACTAGCGGGAGTATATGGGGAGCTGTTTTTT	CASSGLAGVYGELFF
TRBJ1-1	.	TRBV2	.	8	TGTGCCAGCGACCAAGCTTTCTTC	CASDQAFF
TRBJ2-5	many	TRBV11-2	.	14	TGTGCCAGCAGCTTAAACGCAGGCCAAGAGACCCAGTACTTC	CASSLNAGQETQYF
TRBJ2-7	many	TRBV27	.	14	TGTGCCAGCAGTTTATTAGCGAAGCCCTACGAGCAGTACTTC	CASSLLAKPYEQYF
TRBJ1-1	medium-sized	TRBV5-1	.	14	TGCGCCAGCAGCTTGGACGTGAGGGGGACTGAAGCTTTCTTT	CASSLDVRGTEAFF
TRBJ1-6	.	TRBV9	TRBD1	16	TGTGCCAGCAGCGCGCAGGGGGACAGGCGGTATTCACCCCTCCACTTT	CASSAQGDRRYSPLHF
TRBJ1-3	many	TRBV6-5	.	16	TGTGCCAGCAGTTACCCTAGGACAGTGACTGGAAACACCATATATTTT	CASSYPRTVTGNTIYF
TRBJ2-6	many	TRBV11-2	.	16	TGTGCCAGCAGCCTGAGGACAGCCTCTGGGGCCAACGTCCTGACTTTC	CASSLRTASGANVLTF
TRBJ1-2	once	TRBV24-1	TRBD1	15	TGTGCCACCAGTTCCAGGGGAGAGGGGGCATATGGCTACACCTTC	CATSSRGEGAYGYTF
TRBJ2-3	.	TRBV19	.	15	TGTGCCAGTAGTATTATGGTGGCGCGCACAGATACGCAGTATTTT	CASSIMVARTDTQYF
TRBJ2-3	medium-sized	TRBV9	.	16	TGTGCCAGCAGCCTTATCCCCGGGATGGACACAGATACGCAGTATTTT	CASSLIPGMDTDTQYF
TRBJ1-6	many	TRBV6-6	TRBD1	14	TGTGCCAGCAGCCGGGGACAGTCGGGTTCACCCCTCCACTTT	CASSRGQSGSPLHF
TRBJ2-5	.	TRBV10-1	.	14	TGCGCCAGCAGTGAGTCGGGGGACCAAGAGACCCAGTACTTC	CASSESGDQETQYF
TRBJ2-3	.	TRBV4-1	.	12	TGCGCCAGCAGCCCCGAGGGAGATACGCAGTATTTT	CASSPEGDTQYF
TRBJ1-5	.	TRBV24-1	.	21	TGTGCCACCAGTGATTCGGGGACATTACCATCAAGGGCTTATAGCAATCAGCCCCAGCATTTT	CATSDSGTLPSRAYSNQPQHF
TRBJ2-3	.	TRBV2	.	16	TGTGCCAGCAGTACTGGGACTTCTCGGAAGTCAGATACGCAGTATTTT	CASSTGTSRKSDTQYF
TRBJ1-1	.	TRBV5-6	TRBD1	15	TGTGCCAGCAGCTTGCCAGGGACAGGGAACACTGAAGCTTTCTTT	CASSLPGTGNTEAFF
TRBJ2-7	many	TRBV6-1	.	13	TGTGCCAGCAGTGAAAACAGAAACTACGAGCAGTACTTC	CASSENRNYEQYF
TRBJ2-3	medium-sized	TRBV15	.	15	TGTGCCACCACCCAGACAGTTACTAGCACAGATACGCAGTATTTT	CATTQTVTSTDTQYF
TRBJ2-1	many	TRBV30	.	15	TGTGCCTGGAGTCCGTCTAGCGTCCTTTTCAATGAGCAGTTCTTC	CAWSPSSVLFNEQFF
TRBJ1-1	.	TRBV20-1	.	15	TGCAGTGCTAGTGAATCAGGGGCGCGGAACACTGAAGCTTTCTTT	CSASESGARNTEAFF
TRBJ2-7	many	TRBV12-3/TRBV12-4	TRBD1	15	TGTGCCAGCAGTACCAGACAGGGTAGCTCCTACGAGCAGTACTTC	CASSTRQGSSYEQYF
TRBJ2-7	few	TRBV9	.	13	TGTGCCAGCAGCGCCGCTGGGGCCTACGAGCAGTACTTC	CASSAAGAYEQYF
TRBJ2-5	.	TRBV7-7	TRBD1	15	TGTGCTAGCAGCTTAGGTTCAGGGGGCTCTGAGACCCAGTACTTC	CASSLGSGGSETQYF
TRBJ1-5	many	TRBV6-6	TRBD1	19	TGTGCCAGCAGTTACTCCTCGGACAGGAGGATTCATAGCAATCAGCCCCAGCATTTT	CASSYSSDRRIHSNQPQHF
TRBJ2-1	.	TRBV5-5	TRBD1	14	TGTGCCAGCCGGTGGACAGGGAATACCGATCAGCAGTTCTTC	CASRWTGNTDQQFF
TRBJ1-2	many	TRBV5-8	TRBD1	13	TGTGCCAGCAGCTACCAGGGGGCCCATGGCTACACCTTC	CASSYQGAHGYTF
TRBJ1-2	many	TRBV12-3/TRBV12-4	TRBD1	15	TGTGCCAGCAGTTATAGGTCGGGAGACAGGGGTGGCTACACCTTC	CASSYRSGDRGGYTF
TRBJ2-2	.	TRBV14	.	11	TGTGCCAGCAGCCAAGTGCGGGAGCTGTTTTTT	CASSQVRELFF
TRBJ1-2	medium-sized	TRBV7-9	.	14	TGTGCCAGCAGCTTACAGGGAACTAACTATGGCTACACCTTC	CASSLQGTNYGYTF
TRBJ1-5	many	TRBV7-3	.	17	TGTGCCAGCAGCTTACCAACAGCTTGTTATAGCAATCAGCCCCAGCATTTT	CASSLPTACYSNQPQHF
TRBJ2-5	once	TRBV19	TRBD1	15	TGTGCCAGTAGTCTCCTCCCCGGGACAGGCGAGACCCAGTACTTC	CASSLLPGTGETQYF
TRBJ2-1	.	TRBV19	.	15	TGTGCCAGTAGTATAGTGTCTAGCCCCTACAATGAGCAGTTCTTC	CASSIVSSPYNEQFF
TRBJ2-1	many	TRBV7-2	.	13	TGTGCCAGCAGCTTAATGTCCTACAATGAGCAGTTCTTC	CASSLMSYNEQFF
TRBJ2-7	many	TRBV28	.	14	TGTGCCAGCAAAGCCTGGGACGGAAACTACGAGCAGTACTTC	CASKAWDGNYEQYF
TRBJ1-2	.	TRBV7-6	TRBD1	14	TGTGCCAGCAGCTCTGGGACAGGGGTATATGGCTACACCTTC	CASSSGTGVYGYTF
TRBJ1-4	many	TRBV7-6	.	14	TGTGCCAGCAGCTTTGGAACGGCTAATGAAAAACTGTTTTTT	CASSFGTANEKLFF
TRBJ2-1	once	TRBV9	.	17	TGTGCCCAGCCTGCACGACCCCAGAACCCTGTTAACAATGAGCAGTTCTTC	CAQPARPQNPVNNEQFF
TRBJ2-4	.	TRBV6-2/TRBV6-3	.	15	TGTGCCAGCAGTAACCCGGGACTAGCCAAAAACATTCAGTACTTC	CASSNPGLAKNIQYF
TRBJ2-3	few	TRBV15	.	13	TGTGCCACCAGCAGATCCCGAGGGGGTACGCAGTATTTT	CATSRSRGGTQYF